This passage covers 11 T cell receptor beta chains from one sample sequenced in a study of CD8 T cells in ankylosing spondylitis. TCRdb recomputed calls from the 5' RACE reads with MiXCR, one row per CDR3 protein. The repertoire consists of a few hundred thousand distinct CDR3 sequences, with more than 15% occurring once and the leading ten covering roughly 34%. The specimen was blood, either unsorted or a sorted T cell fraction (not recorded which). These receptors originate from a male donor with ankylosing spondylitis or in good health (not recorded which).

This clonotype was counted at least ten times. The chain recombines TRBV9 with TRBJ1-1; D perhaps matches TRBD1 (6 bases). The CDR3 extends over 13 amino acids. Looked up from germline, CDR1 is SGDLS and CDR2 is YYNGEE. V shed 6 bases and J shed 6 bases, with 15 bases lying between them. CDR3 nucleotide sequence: TGTGCCAGCAACCGGAAGGGGGAGGCTGAAGCTTTCTTT. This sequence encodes CASNRKGEAEAFF. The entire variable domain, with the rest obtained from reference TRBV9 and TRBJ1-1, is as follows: DSGVTQTPKHLITATGQRVTLRCSPRSGDLSVYWYQQSLDQGLQFLIQYYNGEERAKGNILERFSAQQFPDLHSELNLSSLELGDSALYFCASNRKGEAEAFFGQGTRLTVV.

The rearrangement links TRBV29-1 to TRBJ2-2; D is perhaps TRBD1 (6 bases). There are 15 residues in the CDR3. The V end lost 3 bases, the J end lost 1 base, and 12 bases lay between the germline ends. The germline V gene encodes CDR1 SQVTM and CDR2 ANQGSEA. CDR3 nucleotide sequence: TGCAGCGTTGAGGGGGCAGGGGTGAACACCGGGGAGCTGTTTTTT. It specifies CSVEGAGVNTGELFF.

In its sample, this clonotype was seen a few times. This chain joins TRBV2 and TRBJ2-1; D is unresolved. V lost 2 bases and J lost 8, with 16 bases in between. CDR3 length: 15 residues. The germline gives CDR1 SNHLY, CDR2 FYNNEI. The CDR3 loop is CASSEKRVPLDEQFF. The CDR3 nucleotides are TGTGCCAGCAGTGAAAAAAGAGTCCCATTGGATGAGCAGTTCTTC.

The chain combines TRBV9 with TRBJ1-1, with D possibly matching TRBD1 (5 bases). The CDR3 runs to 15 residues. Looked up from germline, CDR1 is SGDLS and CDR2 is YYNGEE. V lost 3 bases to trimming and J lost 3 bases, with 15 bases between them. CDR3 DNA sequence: TGTGCCAGCAGCGCGGGGGGGGTGGGGTACACTGAAGCTTTCTTT. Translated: CASSAGGVGYTEAFF. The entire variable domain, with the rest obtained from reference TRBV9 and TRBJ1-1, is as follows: DSGVTQTPKHLITATGQRVTLRCSPRSGDLSVYWYQQSLDQGLQFLIQYYNGEERAKGNILERFSAQQFPDLHSELNLSSLELGDSALYFCASSAGGVGYTEAFFGQGTRLTVV.

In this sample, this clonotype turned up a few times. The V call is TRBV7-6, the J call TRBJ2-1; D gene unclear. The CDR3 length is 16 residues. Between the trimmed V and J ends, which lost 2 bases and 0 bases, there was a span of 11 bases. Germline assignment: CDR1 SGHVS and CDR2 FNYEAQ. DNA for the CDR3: TGTGCCAGCAGCTTAATAGTAGGGTACTCCTACAATGAGCAGTTCTTC. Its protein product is CASSLIVGYSYNEQFF.

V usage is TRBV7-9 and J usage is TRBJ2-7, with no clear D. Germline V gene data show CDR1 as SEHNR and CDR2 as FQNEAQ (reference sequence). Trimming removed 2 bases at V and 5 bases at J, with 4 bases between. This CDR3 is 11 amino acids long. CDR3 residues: CASSLYHEQYF. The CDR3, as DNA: TGTGCCAGCAGCTTATACCACGAGCAGTACTTC.

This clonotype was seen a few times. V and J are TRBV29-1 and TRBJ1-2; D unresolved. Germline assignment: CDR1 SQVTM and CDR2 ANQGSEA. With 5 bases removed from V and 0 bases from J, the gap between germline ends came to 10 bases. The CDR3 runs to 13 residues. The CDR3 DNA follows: TGCAGCGTTACAGACACCTCTAACTATGGCTACACCTTC. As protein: CSVTDTSNYGYTF.

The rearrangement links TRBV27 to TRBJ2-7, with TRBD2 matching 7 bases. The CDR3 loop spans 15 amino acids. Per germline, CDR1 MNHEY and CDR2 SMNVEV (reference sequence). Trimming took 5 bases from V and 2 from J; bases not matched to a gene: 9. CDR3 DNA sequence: TGTGCCAGCAGTCCGGGGGACTATCAGACCTACGAGCAGTACTTC. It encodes CASSPGDYQTYEQYF.

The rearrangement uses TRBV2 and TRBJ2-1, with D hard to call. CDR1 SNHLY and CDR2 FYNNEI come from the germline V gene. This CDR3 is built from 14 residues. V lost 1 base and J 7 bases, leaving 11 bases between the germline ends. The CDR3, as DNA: TGTGCCAGCAGTGAAGAGGCTAGTTGGAATGAGCAGTTCTTC. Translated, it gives CASSEEASWNEQFF. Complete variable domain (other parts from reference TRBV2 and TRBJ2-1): EPEVTQTPSHQVTQMGQEVILRCVPISNHLYFYWYRQILGQKVEFLVSFYNNEISEKSEIFDDQFSVERPDGSNFTLKIRSTKLEDSAMYFCASSEEASWNEQFFGPGTRLTVL.

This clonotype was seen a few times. In DNA, the CDR3 is TGCGCCAGCAGCCTAACCGGGACACTGTACGGGGAGCTGTTTTTT. It specifies CASSLTGTLYGELFF. The V call is TRBV4-1, the J call TRBJ2-2, with D maybe TRBD1 (6 bases). The V end lost 4 bases, the J end lost 7 bases, and 16 bases lay between the germline ends. Germline V CDR1 and CDR2: MGHRA, YSYEKL. The CDR3 length is 15 residues.

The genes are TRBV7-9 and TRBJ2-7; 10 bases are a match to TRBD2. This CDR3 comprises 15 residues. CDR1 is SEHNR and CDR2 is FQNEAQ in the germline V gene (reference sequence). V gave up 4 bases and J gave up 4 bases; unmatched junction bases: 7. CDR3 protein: CASSSTGLADYEQYF. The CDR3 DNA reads TGTGCCAGCAGCTCCACCGGACTAGCGGATTACGAGCAGTACTTC.